This T cell receptor beta chain was sequenced for a study of Ad26.COV2.S vaccination and SARS-CoV-2 variants. Whole-study context: Intramuscular Ad26.COV2.S at 5x10^10 or 1x10^11 viral particles. Broader study findings: Placebo recipients and vaccine recipients were similar in non-spike TCR breadth.

Treatment here: some 20 received Ad26.COV2.S at low or high dose, single or two shots; 5 received placebo; per-sample allocation not given. Sampling occurred on day 63 after the first vaccine or placebo injection. In the vaccine, an Ad26 vector expressed the SARS-CoV-2 spike of the Wuhan strain. By sample fraction, this clone is medium-sized. The antigen is undetermined. The CDR3 extends over 15 amino acids. The germline V and J ends were trimmed by 0 bases and 2 bases, with 10 bases remaining between them. Germline values: CDR1 LGHDT, CDR2 YNNKEL (reference sequence). Sequencing was performed with immunoSEQ multiplex PCR; in TCRdb, only in-frame clones are kept and a portion is missing. The data hold about 380,000 clones, with 83% observed a single time.

The input for sequencing was peripheral blood, taken in a trial of Ad26.COV2.S vaccine versus placebo. This receptor was obtained from a person aged 18-60 years who received the Ad26.COV2.S COVID-19 vaccine or a placebo. The V call is TRBV3-1 (or the pseudogene TRBV3-2), the J call TRBJ1-2, with D perhaps TRBD1 (6 bases). The CDR3 reads CASSQEEGHNYGYTF. CDR3 nucleotides: TGTGCCAGCAGCCAAGAAGAGGGACACAACTATGGCTACACCTTC.